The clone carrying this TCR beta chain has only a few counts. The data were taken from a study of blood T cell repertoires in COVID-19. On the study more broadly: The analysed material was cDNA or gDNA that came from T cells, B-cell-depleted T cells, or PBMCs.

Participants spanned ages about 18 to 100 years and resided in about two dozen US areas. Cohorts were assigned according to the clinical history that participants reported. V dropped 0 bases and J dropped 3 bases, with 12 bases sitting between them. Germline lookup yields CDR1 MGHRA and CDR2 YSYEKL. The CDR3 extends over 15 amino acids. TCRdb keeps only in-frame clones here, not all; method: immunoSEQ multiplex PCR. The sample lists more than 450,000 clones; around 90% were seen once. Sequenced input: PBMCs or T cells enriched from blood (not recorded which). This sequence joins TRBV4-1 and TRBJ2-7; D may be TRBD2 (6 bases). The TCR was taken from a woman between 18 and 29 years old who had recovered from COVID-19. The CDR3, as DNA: TGCGCCAGCAGCCAAGATAGCGGCATAGACTACGAGCAGTACTTC. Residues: CASSQDSGIDYEQYF.